This T cell receptor (beta chain) appears in the sequencing data of a study of cytomegalovirus exposure and HLA in healthy donors. Study-level information: Of around 400 genotyped donors, around 86% grouped in the Caucasian-associated ancestry cluster. The study's findings and limits: Most observed TCR sequences were rare, whereas some public TCRs were detected in many donors. Common viral pathogens were later found to be apparently linked to several of the most significant clusters. Judged likely to be a sequencing artifact was a cluster of highly shared sequence variants.

As regards this clone: Its target is unknown.

A multiplex PCR was run with 60 Vbeta primers and 13 Jbeta primers. Only in-frame clones appear in the TCRdb table, and some are missing; sequencing was by immunoSEQ multiplex PCR. The sample includes 100,000 to 150,000 clones, roughly 78% of them seen just once. Specimen: PBMCs. The receptor was isolated from a man aged 25 to 40 in good health and CMV-seropositive.

This CDR3 reads CSVQTGGDSPLHF. CDR3 sequence (DNA): TGCAGCGTACAGACAGGGGGAGATTCACCCCTCCACTTT. V and J are TRBV29-1 and TRBJ1-6, with TRBD1 matching 9 bases. The germline gives CDR1 SQVTM, CDR2 ANQGSEA. This CDR3 has 13 amino acids. Trimming removed 6 bases from V and 8 bases from J; junction bases left unmatched: 5.